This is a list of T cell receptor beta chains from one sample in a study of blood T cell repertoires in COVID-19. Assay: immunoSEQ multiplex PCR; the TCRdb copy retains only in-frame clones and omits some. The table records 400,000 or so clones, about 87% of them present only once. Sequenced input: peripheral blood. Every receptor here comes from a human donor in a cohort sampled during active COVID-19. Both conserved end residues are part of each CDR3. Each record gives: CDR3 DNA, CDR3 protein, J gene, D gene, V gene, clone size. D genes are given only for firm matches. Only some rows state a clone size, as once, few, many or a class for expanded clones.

DNA: TGCGCCAGCAGCTTGGAGAGGGCCCATTCACCCCTCCACTTT
CDR3: CASSLERAHSPLHF
J: TRBJ1-6
D: .
V: TRBV5-1
size: .

DNA: TGTGCCAGCTCTGGCTCACTAGTTCGGCAAGAGACCCAGTACTTC
CDR3: CASSGSLVRQETQYF
J: TRBJ2-5
D: .
V: TRBV2
size: .

DNA: TGTGCCAGTAGTATATCTGGGGGGATAGCGGTTGGAAACACCGGGGAGCTGTTTTTT
CDR3: CASSISGGIAVGNTGELFF
J: TRBJ2-2
D: .
V: TRBV19
size: .

DNA: TGTGCCAGCAGTCTGAGACTATGGGGCTACACCTTC
CDR3: CASSLRLWGYTF
J: TRBJ1-2
D: .
V: TRBV12-3/TRBV12-4
size: .

DNA: TGCAGCGTTGGAGGAAATGAGCAGTTCTTC
CDR3: CSVGGNEQFF
J: TRBJ2-1
D: .
V: TRBV29-1
size: .

DNA: TGTGCCAGTAGTCCAGCGGGGGCCCCCGTCTACGAGCAGTACTTC
CDR3: CASSPAGAPVYEQYF
J: TRBJ2-7
D: TRBD2
V: TRBV19
size: .

DNA: TGTGCCAGTAGTACGGTCAGCGGGAGGCTTGTCGAGCAGTACTTC
CDR3: CASSTVSGRLVEQYF
J: TRBJ2-7
D: TRBD2
V: TRBV19
size: .

DNA: TGTGCCAACTCAAAGGGGAATTCGGGGGCTGGAAACACCATATATTTT
CDR3: CANSKGNSGAGNTIYF
J: TRBJ1-3
D: .
V: TRBV10-3
size: .

DNA: TGTGCCAGCAGTCGGGACACCGGGGGGGGTTATGGCTACACCTTC
CDR3: CASSRDTGGGYGYTF
J: TRBJ1-2
D: .
V: TRBV6-5
size: few

DNA: TGTGCCAGCAGTTCGGACAGTTTTTATAATTCACCCCTCCACTTT
CDR3: CASSSDSFYNSPLHF
J: TRBJ1-6
D: .
V: TRBV2
size: .

DNA: TGTGCCAGCAGCCCCGGACTAGGATCCAATAAGGGGTCGGGAACCGGGGAGCTGTTTTTT
CDR3: CASSPGLGSNKGSGTGELFF
J: TRBJ2-2
D: TRBD2
V: TRBV3-1/TRBV3-2
size: .

DNA: TGTGCCAGCAGCCCAGAATCTCGGGGTATGGATACGCAGTATTTT
CDR3: CASSPESRGMDTQYF
J: TRBJ2-3
D: .
V: TRBV11-2
size: .

DNA: TGCGCCAGCCAACAGCTAATGAACACTGAAGCTTTCTTT
CDR3: CASQQLMNTEAFF
J: TRBJ1-1
D: .
V: TRBV5-1
size: .

DNA: TGTGCCAGCAGCCTACTAGCGGGATCTCCCCTGGGGATGGCATTT
CDR3: CASSLLAGSPLGMAF
J: TRBJ2-3
D: TRBD2
V: TRBV7-9
size: .

DNA: TGTGCCAGCTCACTGGACACTGGCGAGCAGTACTTC
CDR3: CASSLDTGEQYF
J: TRBJ2-7
D: .
V: TRBV18
size: .